This passage covers 32 T cell receptor beta chains from one sample sequenced in a study of T cell clonotyping in hematopoietic cell transplantation. Profiled with immunoSEQ multiplex PCR; TCRdb holds only in-frame clones, not every one. The sample consists of some 9,900 clones, roughly 79% of them appearing once. The sample here was PBMCs, taken 30 days after allogeneic stem cell transplant. Receptor source: a female patient aged 40-49 years who had an allogeneic stem cell transplant from a related donor, so T cells may come from the graft donor. Some clones in this sample may be carry-over from other donors' samples.

The CDR3 loop reads CASSMGQPDQPQHF. CDR3 in DNA: TGTGCCAGCAGCATGGGACAGCCAGATCAGCCCCAGCATTTT. The V call is TRBV11-2, the J call TRBJ1-5; 7 bases align to TRBD1. The length of the CDR3 is 14 residues. The V segment lost 5 bases and the J segment 5 bases; nucleotides outside the gene matches: 6. The germline CDR1 and CDR2 sequences are SGHAT and FQNNGV.

The chain carries TRBV19 and TRBJ2-7; 14 nucleotides match TRBD2. The CDR3 extends over 15 amino acids. With 5 bases clipped from V and 6 bases from J, the junction kept 6 bases outside the gene matches. Germline assignment: CDR1 LNHDA and CDR2 SQIVND (reference sequence). CDR3 sequence reads: CASSPGLAGDGEQYF. CDR3 DNA: TGTGCCAGTAGTCCGGGACTAGCGGGAGATGGCGAGCAGTACTTC.

The chain combines TRBV10-1 with TRBJ2-7, with TRBD2 matching over 7 bases. V lost 10 bases and J lost 3; bases outside the gene matches: 12. This CDR3 spans 14 amino acids. Per germline, CDR1 WNHNN and CDR2 SYGVQD (reference sequence). CDR3 residues: CATETSRKVYEQYF. The CDR3 DNA sequence: TGCGCCACCGAGACTAGCCGGAAGGTCTACGAGCAGTACTTC.

This clone was detected once. This rearrangement joins TRBV6-1 to TRBJ1-1, with 9 bases fitting TRBD1. Germline V lookup: CDR1 MNHNS, CDR2 SASEGT. The length of the CDR3 is 13 residues. The V and J ends lost 4 bases and 4 bases, in that order; junction bases with no gene match: 1. DNA of the CDR3: TGTGCCAGCAGTGCGGACAGGGGCACTGAAGCTTTCTTT. Translating it yields CASSADRGTEAFF.

Notes on this clone: Relative to the germline gene, one junction end is altered; a read error may explain this. The sample carries other DNA sequences with the same CDR3. The rearrangement links TRBV11-3 to TRBJ2-1; TRBD1 might be the D (5 bases). CDR3 length: 16 amino acids. The V gene's germline CDR1 is SGHNT and CDR2 YENEEA. The chain's CDR3 is CASSSKGLRSHNEQFF. The CDR3 nucleotides are TGTGCCAGCAGCTCTAAGGGGCTCCGATCCCACAATGAACAGTTCTTC.

The chain carries TRBV5-4 and TRBJ2-1; possible D gene TRBD2, 5 bases. This CDR3 has 13 amino acids. The V gene's germline CDR1 is SGHNT and CDR2 YYREEE (reference sequence). V was shortened by 4 bases and J by 9 bases, with 14 bases between the two germline ends. CDR3 region: CASSETGIGEQFF. CDR3 in DNA: TGTGCCAGCAGCGAGACGGGGATTGGTGAGCAGTTCTTC.

This chain links TRBV5-5 with TRBJ2-7; tentatively, D is TRBD1 (5 bases). Looked up from germline, CDR1 is SGHKS and CDR2 is YYEKEE (reference sequence). The CDR3 covers 14 residues. V lost 0 bases and J 2 bases, leaving 9 bases between the germline ends. This chain's CDR3 is CASSLGARAYEQYF. CDR3 nucleotides: TGTGCCAGCAGCTTGGGGGCCAGGGCCTACGAGCAGTACTTC. Full variable domain (missing parts from reference TRBV5-5 and TRBJ2-7): DAGVTQSPTHLIKTRGQQVTLRCSPISGHKSVSWYQQVLGQGPQFIFQYYEKEERGRGNFPDRFSARQFPNYSSELNVNALLLGDSALYLCASSLGARAYEQYFGPGTRLTVT.

The chain carries TRBV10-3 and TRBJ2-7; D gene ambiguous. V lost 4 bases, J lost 2 bases, and 9 bases lay in between. Germline lookup yields CDR1 ENHRY and CDR2 SYGVKD. This CDR3 comprises 13 residues. The CDR3 coding sequence is TGTGCCATCAGTGGATTCGTTGCCTACGAGCAGTACTTC. This sequence encodes CAISGFVAYEQYF.

The chain uses TRBV9 and TRBJ2-7; D is possibly TRBD2 (6 bases). Trimming removed 0 bases from V and 7 bases from J, with 11 bases in between. Germline values: CDR1 SGDLS, CDR2 YYNGEE. The CDR3 sequence is 13 residues long. CDR3 in DNA: TGTGCCAGCAGCGTAGTTTTGGGGGGTGAGCAGTACTTC. Translation gives CASSVVLGGEQYF.

This clone was picked up a small number of times. The chain is built from TRBV5-1 and TRBJ2-1; no firm D call. This CDR3 spans 13 amino acids. The V end was cut by 7 bases, the J end by 2 bases, with 10 bases between. Germline V gene sequence: CDR1 SGHRS, CDR2 YFSETQ. Here the CDR3 DNA reads TGCGCCAGCCGTCATGAAACCTACAATGAGCAGTTCTTC. Protein product: CASRHETYNEQFF.

This chain links TRBV30 with TRBJ1-5; 10 nucleotides match TRBD1. Unmatched junction bases numbered 12, after V lost 3 bases and J lost 4 bases. Germline CDR1 reads GTSNPN; CDR2 reads SVGIG (reference sequence). CDR3 length: 17 amino acids. The CDR3 DNA sequence: TGTGCCTGGAGATCAAACCTAGGGACAGGGGAAAATCAGCCCCAGCATTTT. Translated, it gives CAWRSNLGTGENQPQHF.

The chain recombines TRBV6-5 with TRBJ2-2; D might be TRBD2 (5 bases). Trimming took off 0 bases at V and 6 bases at J, with 14 bases between the two ends. CDR3 length: 16 amino acids. The germline gives CDR1 MNHEY, CDR2 SVGAGI. The CDR3 spells CASSYSTGMVPGELFF. The CDR3 region has the DNA TGTGCCAGCAGTTACTCCACGGGAATGGTCCCCGGGGAGCTGTTTTTT.

The count of this clone is one. The genes are TRBV11-2 and TRBJ2-5; tentatively, D is TRBD2 (6 bases). CDR3 length equals 13 residues. Germline V lookup: CDR1 SGHAT, CDR2 FQNNGV. V was pared by 6 bases and J by 5 bases, with 13 bases between. The CDR3, as DNA: TGTGCCAGCAGGCTAGCGTCCTTGGAGACCCAGTACTTC. Translated: CASRLASLETQYF.

This chain connects TRBV19 to TRBJ2-3; 7 nucleotides line up with TRBD2. Germline V CDR1 and CDR2: LNHDA, SQIVND (reference sequence). This CDR3 is built from 14 residues. The V gene end was trimmed by 4 bases and the J gene end by 4 bases; junction bases not matched to a gene: 5. DNA of the CDR3: TGTGCCAGTAGTAATGGACTAGTACCAGATACGCAGTATTTT. Translated: CASSNGLVPDTQYF.

The chain is built from TRBV10-2 and TRBJ1-3; D gene ambiguous. CDR3 length: 15 residues. CDR1 and CDR2 from the germline V gene are WSHSY and SAAADI. Trimming pared 2 bases from V and 4 bases from J, leaving 12 bases between. The CDR3 DNA reads as TGCGCCAGCAGTGAGGGCAGCCTGGGGGGAAACACCATATATTTT. Translated: CASSEGSLGGNTIYF.

By sample share, this clone is medium-sized. This chain links TRBV11-2 with TRBJ2-3; a possible D gene is TRBD2 (6 bases). V shed 9 bases and J shed 0 bases, with 16 bases lying between them. The CDR3 runs 15 residues. Looked up from germline, CDR1 is SGHAT and CDR2 is FQNNGV. The CDR3 loop reads CASRSGGKSTDTQYF. The CDR3 DNA is TGTGCCAGTCGGAGCGGCGGGAAAAGCACAGATACGCAGTATTTT.

The chain links TRBV5-1 to TRBJ2-2; 14 nucleotides agree with TRBD2. The CDR3 has 15 amino acids. Germline lookup yields CDR1 SGHRS and CDR2 YFSETQ. Trimming took 4 bases from V and 7 from J; bases not matched to a gene: 3. The CDR3 nucleotides are TGCGCCAGCAGCCCGGGGACTAGCGGGAGCGGGGAGCTGTTTTTT. It is translated as CASSPGTSGSGELFF.

Here the CDR3 reads CASSLRGTVEGGYTF. CDR3 sequence (DNA): TGTGCCAGCAGTTTGAGGGGGACAGTGGAAGGAGGCTACACCTTC. The chain combines TRBV6-6 with TRBJ1-2, with 7 bases fitting TRBD1. The CDR3 is made up of 15 amino acids. Germline lookup yields CDR1 MNHNY and CDR2 SVGAGI (reference sequence). The junction had 13 bases not matched to a gene; V was cut back by 4 bases and J by 8 bases.

This rearrangement joins TRBV5-1 to TRBJ2-3, with 9 bases matching TRBD2. Germline V gene sequence: CDR1 SGHRS, CDR2 YFSETQ. The CDR3 is 16 residues long. V lost 3 bases to trimming and J lost 4 bases; unmatched junction nucleotides: 9. The CDR3 here is CASSWRIAGDPDTQYF. The CDR3 region has the DNA TGCGCCAGCAGCTGGAGAATAGCGGGAGACCCAGATACGCAGTATTTT.

The chain joins TRBV7-9 to TRBJ2-1, with TRBD2 matching 12 bases. CDR3 length: 19 residues. Germline V gene lookup returns CDR1 SEHNR and CDR2 FQNEAQ (reference sequence). V shed 5 bases, J shed 5 bases, and the junction held 16 bases outside the gene matches. The CDR3 spells CASSQGASGRAAENNEQFF. The CDR3 nucleotides read TGTGCCAGCAGCCAGGGCGCTAGCGGGAGGGCCGCTGAAAACAATGAGCAGTTCTTC.

CDR3 nucleotide sequence: TGCGCCAGCAGCCAAGATCGGGACTTCTCTGGAAACACCATATATTTT. Amino acid sequence: CASSQDRDFSGNTIYF. The chain has TRBV4-3 and TRBJ1-3, with D possibly matching TRBD1 (5 bases). V gave up 0 bases and J gave up 0 bases, with 9 bases separating them. Germline V gene lookup returns CDR1 LGHNA and CDR2 YSLEER. This CDR3 spans 16 amino acids.

The chain couples TRBV15 to TRBJ1-2; possibly TRBD1 for D (6 bases). The CDR3 length is 14 residues. The V end lost 1 base, the J end lost 8 bases, and 14 bases lay between the germline ends. Germline V CDR1 and CDR2: LNHNV, YYDKDF (reference sequence). CDR3 region: CATSRAMDRRGYTF. As DNA, the CDR3 is TGTGCCACCAGCAGAGCTATGGACAGACGGGGCTACACCTTC.

CDR3 protein: CASSKWDSIHEQYF. The CDR3 nucleotides read TGTGCCAGTAGTAAATGGGACAGCATCCACGAGCAGTACTTC. The chain uses TRBV19 and TRBJ2-7; TRBD1 agrees at 7 bases. Losses at the gene ends were 4 bases for V and 5 bases for J; bases not matched to a gene: 8. Looked up from germline, CDR1 is LNHDA and CDR2 is SQIVND (reference sequence). The CDR3 consists of 14 residues.

The chain employs TRBV6-1 and TRBJ1-3; D gene unclear. Trimming cost V 5 bases and J 7 bases, with 15 bases left between them. CDR1 is MNHNS, CDR2 SASEGT, per germline. CDR3 length: 14 amino acids. The CDR3 bases are TGTGCCAGCAGTTTGGAAGGGCGGAGGAACACCATATATTTT. Its protein is CASSLEGRRNTIYF.

J is TRBJ2-3 and V is TRBV9, with D tentatively TRBD1 (5 bases). This CDR3 comprises 15 residues. CDR1 and CDR2 (germline): SGDLS, YYNGEE. V lost 4 bases and J 2 bases, leaving 14 bases between the germline ends. The CDR3 bases are TGTGCCAGCAGCCCTCAGGGAACCTACACAGATACGCAGTATTTT. Residues: CASSPQGTYTDTQYF.

The chain couples TRBV6-5 to TRBJ1-2, with D possibly TRBD1 on 5 matching bases. Per germline, CDR1 MNHEY and CDR2 SVGAGI. The CDR3 loop spans 13 amino acids. V was pared by 6 bases and J by 9 bases, with 17 bases between. The CDR3 here is CASSSDTRGSYTF. Written as DNA, the CDR3 is TGTGCCAGCAGCTCCGATACACGGGGGAGCTACACCTTC.

The CDR3 DNA is TGTGCCAGCAGGAGGCGGGCGGGAGGTCAAGAGACCCAGTACTTC. Its protein is CASRRRAGGQETQYF. This rearrangement joins TRBV11-2 to TRBJ2-5, with 8 bases aligning to TRBD2. CDR1 is SGHAT and CDR2 is FQNNGV in the germline V gene. There are 15 residues in the CDR3. V was clipped by 6 bases and J by 2 bases; unmatched bases: 8.

The rearrangement links TRBV10-3 to TRBJ2-7, with a possible D match to TRBD2 (5 bases). The CDR3 extends over 12 amino acids. CDR1 and CDR2 (germline): ENHRY, SYGVKD. With 8 bases removed from V and 2 bases from J, the gap between germline ends came to 10 bases. CDR3 region: CAIGAEPYEQYF. CDR3 nucleotide sequence: TGTGCCATCGGAGCGGAGCCCTACGAGCAGTACTTC.

The gene calls are TRBV15 and TRBJ2-7, with D possibly being TRBD2 (5 bases). Germline V gene sequence: CDR1 LNHNV, CDR2 YYDKDF (reference sequence). CDR3 size: 13 residues. Trimming pared 5 bases from V and 6 bases from J, leaving 14 bases between. CDR3 sequence: CATSLGFEGEQYF. The CDR3 DNA reads TGTGCCACCAGCTTAGGGTTTGAGGGCGAGCAGTACTTC.

This clone came up once. The chain joins TRBV20-1 to TRBJ2-7; D not resolved. CDR1 and CDR2 (germline): DFQATT, SNEGSKA (reference sequence). This CDR3 is 11 amino acids long. V gave up 5 bases and J gave up 2 bases, with 7 bases separating them. The CDR3 spells CSAPYTYEQYF. CDR3 sequence (DNA): TGCAGTGCTCCTTACACCTACGAGCAGTACTTC.

The CDR3 sequence: CASTERGTGGTEAFF. Here the CDR3 DNA reads TGTGCCAGCACCGAGAGGGGGACAGGTGGGACTGAAGCTTTCTTT. The rearrangement uses TRBV6-1 and TRBJ1-1, with 8 bases fitting TRBD1. V dropped 7 bases and J dropped 5; count of bases not matched to a gene: 12. The CDR3 runs to 15 residues. Germline CDR1 is MNHNS and CDR2 is SASEGT.

J is TRBJ1-2 and V is TRBV30, with unresolved D. This CDR3 has 13 residues. The germline V gene encodes CDR1 GTSNPN and CDR2 SVGIG (reference sequence). Trimming took off 1 base at V and 1 base at J, with 7 bases between the two ends. The CDR3 DNA is TGTGCCTGGAGTGCCAGGATTAACTATGGCTACACCTTC. Protein sequence: CAWSARINYGYTF.